This TCR beta chain stems from a study of shared clonotypes between healthy human individuals. Study results and limitations: A reduction in generation probabilities was seen for non-shared clonotypes relative to those shared by all four donors.

CDR3 length: 12 residues. V gave up 3 bases and J gave up 7 bases, with 7 bases separating them. Germline V gene data show CDR1 as SEHNR and CDR2 as FQNEAQ (reference sequence). Clones were read by immunoSEQ multiplex PCR, and TCRdb kept only the in-frame ones, dropping some. The sample consists of roughly 2 million clones, about 94% of them appearing once. In the naive CD8 group, cells lacked CD45RO and were positively selected for CCR7, so terminally differentiated effector memory CD45RA+ cells were left out. On this clone itself: Its antigen is as yet unknown.

The receptor was isolated from a man aged 18 to 29 in good health. The chain uses TRBV7-9 and TRBJ2-1; no reliable D call. Sequences were obtained from naive CD8+ T cells sorted from blood. CDR3 coding DNA: TGTGCCAGCAGCTTTATGGGAAATGAGCAGTTCTTC. Its protein product is CASSFMGNEQFF.